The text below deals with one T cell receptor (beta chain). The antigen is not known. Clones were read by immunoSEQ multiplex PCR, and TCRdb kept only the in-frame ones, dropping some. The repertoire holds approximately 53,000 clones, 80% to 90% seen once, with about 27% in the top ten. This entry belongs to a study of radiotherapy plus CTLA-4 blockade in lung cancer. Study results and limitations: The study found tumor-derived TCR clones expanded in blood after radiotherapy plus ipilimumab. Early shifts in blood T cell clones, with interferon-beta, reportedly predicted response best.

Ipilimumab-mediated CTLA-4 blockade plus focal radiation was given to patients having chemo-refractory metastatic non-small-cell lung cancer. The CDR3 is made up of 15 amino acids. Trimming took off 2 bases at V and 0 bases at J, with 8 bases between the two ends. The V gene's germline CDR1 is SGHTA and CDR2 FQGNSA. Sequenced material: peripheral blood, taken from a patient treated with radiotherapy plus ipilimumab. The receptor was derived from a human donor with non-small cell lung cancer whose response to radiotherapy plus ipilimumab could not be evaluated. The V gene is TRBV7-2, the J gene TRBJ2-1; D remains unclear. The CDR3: CASSLLPVSYNEQFF. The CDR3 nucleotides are TGTGCCAGCAGCTTATTGCCAGTCTCCTACAATGAGCAGTTCTTC.